These T cell receptor beta chains were read from a single sample in a study of cytomegalovirus exposure and HLA in healthy donors. The table came from immunoSEQ multiplex PCR; TCRdb's copy has only in-frame clones and leaves some out. The data hold some 140,000 clones, with over 65% observed a single time. Sample: PBMCs. All receptors come from a man aged 35-49 years in good health and CMV-seronegative. Each CDR3 is given with its conserved first and last residue. Each record gives: J gene, V gene, clone size, D gene, CDR3 DNA, CDR3 protein. D genes are given only for firm matches. The size field is filled for only some rows; it gives once, few, many or a size class.

>TRBJ1-2|TRBV7-9|.|.
TGTGCCAGCAGCTTGACCAGGGCAACTAACTATGGCTACACCTTC
CASSLTRATNYGYTF
>TRBJ2-3|TRBV15|.|.
TGTGCCACCAGCAGTGGGGTTGGGGCAAAGGGCACAGATACGCAGTATTTT
CATSSGVGAKGTDTQYF
>TRBJ2-2|TRBV5-4|.|TRBD2
TGTGCCAGCAGCTACCCGGGACTAGATATGTCCGGGGAGCTGTTTTTT
CASSYPGLDMSGELFF
>TRBJ2-5|TRBV5-5|.|TRBD1
TGTGCCAGCAGCCCGCGGACAGGGGGCGCCGAGACCCAGTACTTC
CASSPRTGGAETQYF
>TRBJ2-7|TRBV13|.|TRBD2
TGTGCCAGCAGCTTGTATTCTAGCGGGAGGTGGGAGCAGTACTTC
CASSLYSSGRWEQYF
>TRBJ2-5|TRBV4-3|.|TRBD2
TGCGCCAGCAGCCAAGGGGCATCGCGGGGGGGCCTCGAGACCCAGTACTTC
CASSQGASRGGLETQYF
>TRBJ2-1|TRBV5-4|.|.
TGTGCCAGCAGCTTGCAGGGATCCTACAATGAGCAGTTCTTC
CASSLQGSYNEQFF
>TRBJ1-3|TRBV9|.|.
TGTGCCAGCAGCCCTAGGGGCCTTAACACCATATATTTT
CASSPRGLNTIYF
>TRBJ2-1|TRBV7-8|.|TRBD2
TGTGCCAGCAGCTTAGTGGGCGGGGGGTACAATGAGCAGTTCTTC
CASSLVGGGYNEQFF
>TRBJ2-4|TRBV5-1|few|TRBD2
TGCGCCAGCAGCTTGGGACAGACTAGCCGGGACATTCAGTACTTC
CASSLGQTSRDIQYF
>TRBJ1-1|TRBV5-1|.|.
TGCGCCAGCAGTCCTTACTCTGACGGCGGGGAAGCTTTCTTT
CASSPYSDGGEAFF
>TRBJ2-5|TRBV20-1|.|.
TGCAGCCCGAGGCGGCAAGAGACCCAGTACTTC
CSPRRQETQYF
>TRBJ1-5|TRBV11-3|.|TRBD1
TGTGCCAGCAGCTGTCACAGGGGAGGTCAGCCCCAGCATTTT
CASSCHRGGQPQHF
>TRBJ2-7|TRBV7-7|.|.
TGTGCTAGCAGCCCGGGGACTGGCGGCTACGAGCAGTACTTC
CASSPGTGGYEQYF
>TRBJ1-2|TRBV5-1|.|.
TGCGCCAGCAGCTTGGATCCGGGGTCGAATGGCTACACCTTC
CASSLDPGSNGYTF
>TRBJ2-1|TRBV29-1|.|TRBD1
TGCAGTGGGAAGGGACAGGGGGTGGGTGGCTCCTACAATGAGCAGTTCTTC
CSGKGQGVGGSYNEQFF
>TRBJ1-4|TRBV11-2|few|TRBD1
TGTGCCAGCAGCTTAGGTACTGGGACAGGGGATGAAAAACTGTTTTTT
CASSLGTGTGDEKLFF
>TRBJ2-2|TRBV19|once|.
TGTGCCAGCCCCCAATCCGGGGAGCTGTTTTTT
CASPQSGELFF
>TRBJ1-2|TRBV5-4|.|TRBD1
TGTGCCACCACGACAGGGGCACAGGCGTATGGCTACACCTTC
CATTTGAQAYGYTF
>TRBJ1-2|TRBV28|.|TRBD1
TGTGCCAGCAGTTTACCTCAGACAGGGGCCTATGGCTACACCTTC
CASSLPQTGAYGYTF
>TRBJ2-1|TRBV5-8|.|.
TGTGCCAGTCCGTTCAGGTCGACCCGCTACAATGAGCAGTTCTTC
CASPFRSTRYNEQFF
>TRBJ2-3|TRBV6-6|few|.
TGTGCCAGCAGTCACCGGGACAACACAGATACGCAGTATTTT
CASSHRDNTDTQYF
>TRBJ2-5|TRBV9|.|.
TGTGCCAGCAGCGTAGATGGCAACCACCAAGAGACCCAGTACTTC
CASSVDGNHQETQYF
>TRBJ1-5|TRBV7-9|.|TRBD1
TGTGCCAGCAGCCATCAGATCGGGACAGGGGGCCTTCAGCCCCAGCATTTT
CASSHQIGTGGLQPQHF
>TRBJ2-1|TRBV14|.|TRBD2
TGTGCCAGCAGCCAAGTGTTTAGCGGGGGGTCGCAGTTCTTC
CASSQVFSGGSQFF
>TRBJ2-5|TRBV11-2|once|.
TGTGCCAGCAGCCCCGACAGCAGATTGTACCAAGAGACCCAGTACTTC
CASSPDSRLYQETQYF
>TRBJ2-1|TRBV7-9|.|TRBD2
TGTGCCAGCAGCTTGGCGGGGGGATCGTTTGAGCAGTTCTTC
CASSLAGGSFEQFF
>TRBJ2-6|TRBV28|.|TRBD1
TGTGCCAGCAGACGGGACAGCCTATACTCTGGGGCCAACGTCCTGACTTTC
CASRRDSLYSGANVLTF
>TRBJ1-5|TRBV5-8|.|.
TGTGCCAGCAGCTTGGTGTTATCCTTTAGCAATCAGCCCCAGCATTTT
CASSLVLSFSNQPQHF
>TRBJ2-1|TRBV27|.|.
TGTGCCAGCAGTTTTTTGAGTTCCAATGAGCAGTTCTTC
CASSFLSSNEQFF
>TRBJ2-7|TRBV7-2|.|.
TGTGCCAGCAGCTTAATCGGGGCCTACGAGCAGTACTTC
CASSLIGAYEQYF
>TRBJ2-2|TRBV18|.|.
TGTGCCAGCTCACCACAGCTCCAGGGAACCGGGGAGCTGTTTTTT
CASSPQLQGTGELFF
>TRBJ2-7|TRBV28|few|.
TGTGCCAGCAGGCGGACTGCCGGGTACTACGAGCAGTACTTC
CASRRTAGYYEQYF
>TRBJ1-2|TRBV28|.|.
TGTGCCAGCAGTTTCACAGGCTTCGGGGGCTACACCTTC
CASSFTGFGGYTF
>TRBJ1-2|TRBV30|.|.
TGTGCTTGTAGCGGGGTTAACTATGGCTACACCTTC
CACSGVNYGYTF
>TRBJ1-2|TRBV6-1|.|.
TGTGCCAGCGAGGAGGGCTATGGCTACACCTTC
CASEEGYGYTF